Sequencing of this TCR beta chain was carried out in a study of CD4 T cells in relation to SARS-CoV-2 and coronaviruses. Overall study context: ViraFEST: approximately ten-day antigen culture of PBMCs, then TCR beta CDR3 sequencing.

General study points: SARS-CoV-2-driven expansion was significantly weaker in crossreactive than monoreactive clones.

Only a few counts were recorded for this clone. Antigen unknown. Unexposed donor CD4+ T cells date from about 2011-2018, before the COVID-19 pandemic. CD4+ T cells were isolated from the cells after around 10 days of culture. Clones were sequenced by immunoSEQ multiplex PCR, and TCRdb holds only the in-frame ones, with some missing. The data hold tens of thousands of clones, with around 70% observed a single time. This CDR3 is 14 amino acids long. J gave up 5 bases and V 5 bases, and 5 bases lay outside the gene matches. Germline V gene lookup returns CDR1 MNHEY and CDR2 SVGEGT. This receptor was obtained from a human donor in good health. Sequencing used CD4+ T cells from PBMCs, cultured in vitro. The chain carries TRBV6-2 or TRBV6-3 and TRBJ1-4; 7 nucleotides align to TRBD1. The CDR3 DNA is TGTGCCAGCAGTCCGCAGGGGGGGAATGAAAAACTGTTTTTT. Its protein product is CASSPQGGNEKLFF.